The entry below gives a single T cell receptor (beta chain) sequence along with its context. The repertoire was sequenced with immunoSEQ multiplex PCR; TCRdb's copy has only in-frame clones and lacks some. The top ten hold more than 1.5% of the sample, which has about 100,000 clones, 85% seen once. This sample stems from a study of blood T cell repertoires in COVID-19. The sequenced material came from peripheral blood. The TCR was taken from a woman in her 70s with active or convalescent COVID-19.

This CDR3 is CASSPRKGAATEAFF. CDR3 sequence (DNA): TGTGCCAGCAGCCCAAGAAAGGGGGCTGCCACTGAAGCTTTCTTT. The chain joins TRBV3-1 (or the pseudogene TRBV3-2) to TRBJ1-1; 7 bases align to TRBD1. The junction had 9 bases not matched to a gene; V was cut back by 4 bases and J by 4 bases. Germline assignment: CDR1 LGHDT and CDR2 YNNKEL (reference sequence). This CDR3 region has 15 residues.